These 27 T cell receptor beta chains came from one sample sequenced in a study of T-cell memory formation after mild COVID-19 (dated by TCRdb to about 2021). The method was 5' RACE. Data came from an Illumina NovaSeq 6000. TCRdb cleaned the public reads at Q25 with fastp, built clones with MiXCR and kept in-frame beta chains. Rows are unified per CDR3 protein, each entry keeping the most common DNA and genes. The table for this sample lists around 320,000 distinct CDR3 sequences; around 28% of them were counted only once. The ten largest clones represent approximately 13% of the sample. The source material was PBMCs or a T cell subset sorted from them (not recorded which). The receptors here all came from an adult woman who had mild COVID-19 (a few samples of this study predate the infection). The sample titles of this study are shuffled in the database, so cell type and time point are left out; the donor was told from shared clones.

The chain links TRBV4-1 to TRBJ2-5, with no clear D. The CDR3 is made up of 13 amino acids. Looked up from germline, CDR1 is MGHRA and CDR2 is YSYEKL. Deletions cut 1 base from V and 5 bases from J, with 8 bases between. CDR3 sequence (DNA): TGCGCCAGCAGCCAAGTTGATATGGAGACCCAGTACTTC. Its protein product is CASSQVDMETQYF.

The chain recombines TRBV30 with TRBJ2-2; possible D gene TRBD2, 5 bases. From germline, CDR1 is GTSNPN and CDR2 SVGIG (reference sequence). The CDR3 is 13 residues long. V lost 2 bases to trimming and J lost 5 bases, with 9 bases between them. This CDR3 is CAWSREWTGELFF. The CDR3 DNA is TGTGCCTGGAGTCGGGAATGGACCGGGGAGCTGTTTTTT.

The rearrangement uses TRBV12-3 or TRBV12-4 and TRBJ1-1; 7 bases are shared with TRBD1. The V and J ends lost 6 bases and 5 bases, in that order; junction bases with no gene match: 9. This CDR3 has 14 amino acids. DNA of the CDR3: TGTGCCAGCAGCCCCCAGGGGGTTCGGACTGAAGCTTTCTTT. It encodes CASSPQGVRTEAFF.

This clonotype was observed a handful of times. The chain links TRBV25-1 to TRBJ1-1; D is unclear. This CDR3 is built from 11 residues. Germline-derived CDR1 and CDR2 are MGHDK and SYGVNS. Deletions cut 10 bases from V and 6 bases from J, with 12 bases between. This CDR3 is CATSSRAEAFF. CDR3 nucleotides: TGTGCCACCTCGTCAAGGGCTGAAGCTTTCTTT.

This clonotype showed up just once. This chain connects TRBV6-2 or TRBV6-3 to TRBJ1-5, with a weak D call TRBD1 (5 bases). CDR1 and CDR2 from the germline V gene are MNHEY and SVGEGT. This CDR3 has 18 amino acids. Trimming took 4 bases from V and 2 from J, leaving 21 bases between them. CDR3 loop: CASSSGRAFGSGNQPQHF. CDR3 bases: TGTGCCAGCAGTTCGGGCAGGGCTTTTGGGTCGGGCAATCAGCCCCAGCATTTT.

V gene TRBV5-1 combines with J gene TRBJ1-4, with D unclear. Germline V gene lookup returns CDR1 SGHRS and CDR2 YFSETQ. Trimming stripped 4 bases from V and 0 bases from J, with 10 bases between. The length of the CDR3 is 15 residues. The CDR3 coding sequence is TGCGCCAGCAGCCTTGACGGCCCAACTAATGAAAAACTGTTTTTT. Amino acid sequence: CASSLDGPTNEKLFF.

The chain links TRBV29-1 to TRBJ1-1; the D gene is possibly TRBD1 (5 bases). The CDR3 loop spans 10 amino acids. V dropped 0 bases and J dropped 10 bases, with 6 bases sitting between them. Germline V gives CDR1 SQVTM, CDR2 ANQGSEA. CDR3 protein: CSVEEGVAFF. The CDR3 DNA follows: TGCAGCGTTGAAGAGGGGGTAGCTTTCTTT.

This clonotype was detected many times. The rearrangement joins TRBV15 to TRBJ2-1; 11 bases line up with TRBD2. The CDR3 has 17 amino acids. Germline assignment: CDR1 LNHNV and CDR2 YYDKDF (reference sequence). The junction had 14 bases not matched to a gene; V was cut back by 5 bases and J by 8 bases. The CDR3 sequence: CATSDVAGGPVVDEQFF. The DNA for the CDR3 is TGTGCCACCAGCGACGTAGCGGGAGGGCCCGTGGTCGATGAGCAGTTCTTC.

J is TRBJ2-6 and V is TRBV20-1; no clear D gene. CDR1 and CDR2 (germline): DFQATT, SNEGSKA (reference sequence). The germline V and J ends were trimmed by 6 bases and 1 base, with 7 bases remaining between them. CDR3 length: 13 amino acids. The CDR3 region is CSADHSGANVLTF. The DNA for the CDR3 is TGCAGTGCGGACCATTCTGGGGCCAACGTCCTGACTTTC.

This clonotype has only a few counts. The rearrangement joins TRBV20-1 to TRBJ2-7; TRBD2 matches at 7 bases. J gave up 3 bases and V 1 base, and 18 bases lay outside the gene matches. This CDR3 spans 18 amino acids. The germline V gene has CDR1 DFQATT and CDR2 SNEGSKA (reference sequence). This CDR3 reads CSARGALAAPTGFYEQYF. The CDR3, as DNA: TGCAGTGCTAGAGGGGCCCTAGCGGCACCAACGGGGTTCTACGAGCAGTACTTC.

This clonotype was observed many times. J is TRBJ1-2 and V is TRBV5-1; TRBD1 agrees at 9 bases. V lost 0 bases to trimming and J lost 4 bases; unmatched junction nucleotides: 7. The V gene's germline CDR1 is SGHRS and CDR2 YFSETQ. This CDR3 has 16 amino acids. This chain's CDR3 is CASSLEAQGALYGYTF. The CDR3 DNA reads as TGCGCCAGCAGCTTGGAGGCACAGGGGGCTCTCTATGGCTACACCTTC.

The chain carries TRBV9 and TRBJ2-2, with 10 bases that match TRBD2. Germline CDR1 is SGDLS and CDR2 is YYNGEE. The V and J ends lost 2 bases and 1 base, in that order; junction bases with no gene match: 5. The CDR3 contains 17 residues. The CDR3 loop reads CASSVSPSGRNTGELFF. CDR3 DNA: TGTGCCAGCAGCGTTTCCCCTAGCGGGAGGAACACCGGGGAGCTGTTTTTT. Looking up the rest from reference TRBV9 and TRBJ2-2 gives the full variable domain: DSGVTQTPKHLITATGQRVTLRCSPRSGDLSVYWYQQSLDQGLQFLIQYYNGEERAKGNILERFSAQQFPDLHSELNLSSLELGDSALYFCASSVSPSGRNTGELFFGEGSRLTVL.

The chain carries TRBV27 and TRBJ1-4; 9 nucleotides align to TRBD1. After removal of 1 base from V and 7 bases from J, the junction contained 10 bases not matched to a gene. CDR3 length equals 17 residues. CDR1 and CDR2 from the germline V gene are MNHEY and SMNVEV (reference sequence). The CDR3 DNA reads TGTGCCAGCAGTTTATATCTTACAGGGGGCAAGGTTGAAAAACTGTTTTTT. This codes for CASSLYLTGGKVEKLFF.

The chain links TRBV7-3 to TRBJ1-1; D is uncertain. Deletions cut 3 bases from V and 7 bases from J, with 12 bases between. This CDR3 region has 13 residues. The germline V gene encodes CDR1 SGHTA and CDR2 FQGTGA. CDR3 residues: CASSFGGLNEAFF. The CDR3 nucleotides read TGTGCCAGCAGCTTCGGAGGCCTTAATGAAGCTTTCTTT.

J is TRBJ2-1 and V is TRBV9; 15 bases are shared with TRBD2. V was pared by 5 bases and J by 10 bases, with 7 bases of the junction left unmatched. This CDR3 region has 15 residues. The germline gives CDR1 SGDLS, CDR2 YYNGEE. The CDR3 region is CASRPAGLAGGEQFF. DNA of the CDR3: TGTGCCAGCAGACCCGCGGGACTAGCGGGGGGAGAGCAGTTCTTC. The whole variable domain, filled in from reference TRBV9 and TRBJ2-1, reads DSGVTQTPKHLITATGQRVTLRCSPRSGDLSVYWYQQSLDQGLQFLIQYYNGEERAKGNILERFSAQQFPDLHSELNLSSLELGDSALYFCASRPAGLAGGEQFFGPGTRLTVL.

V and J are TRBV5-8 and TRBJ2-3; TRBD2 aligns across 9 bases. Germline loops: CDR1 SGHTS, CDR2 YDEGEE. The CDR3 spans 16 residues. V gave up 4 bases and J gave up 2 bases; unmatched junction bases: 8. The CDR3 nucleotides are TGTGCCAGCAGCCTAGGGACTAGCTCCATCACAGATACGCAGTATTTT. Residues: CASSLGTSSITDTQYF.

This clonotype was detected a few times. The rearrangement joins TRBV11-3 to TRBJ2-1; 11 bases align to TRBD2. J lost 5 bases, V lost 5 bases, and 8 bases had no gene match. The CDR3 totals 16 residues. Germline V gene lookup returns CDR1 SGHNT and CDR2 YENEEA. As DNA, the CDR3 is TGTGCCAGCAGCCCGACCGGGACTAGCGGCCACAATGAGCAGTTCTTC. This encodes CASSPTGTSGHNEQFF.

This chain uses TRBV25-1 with TRBJ2-5, with 11 bases aligning to TRBD2. There are 15 residues in the CDR3. With V trimmed by 3 bases and J by 4 bases, 4 bases remained unmatched. Germline CDR1 and CDR2: MGHDK and SYGVNS. CDR3 protein: CASSETSGVRETQYF. CDR3 nucleotides: TGTGCCAGCAGTGAGACTAGCGGGGTTCGAGAGACCCAGTACTTC.

The chain joins TRBV5-1 to TRBJ1-1; the D is unclear. Trimming stripped 8 bases from V and 5 bases from J, with 16 bases between. Germline V gene data show CDR1 as SGHRS and CDR2 as YFSETQ. This CDR3 is built from 13 residues. CDR3 region: CASAYGRGTEAFF. CDR3 DNA: TGCGCCAGTGCCTACGGGCGGGGTACTGAAGCTTTCTTT.

The genes are TRBV5-1 and TRBJ2-3, with D maybe TRBD2 (5 bases). The germline V and J ends were trimmed by 0 bases and 10 bases, with 24 bases remaining between them. CDR3 length equals 17 residues. Looked up from germline, CDR1 is SGHRS and CDR2 is YFSETQ. CDR3 in DNA: TGCGCCAGCAGCTTGGCCAATACTGGTCCGGGGATCAAGCCGCAGTATTTT. Translated: CASSLANTGPGIKPQYF.

This clonotype was counted a few times. The CDR3 DNA follows: TGTGCCAGCAGCGGCGGGACAGTCTCTGGAAACACCATATATTTT. It encodes CASSGGTVSGNTIYF. This rearrangement joins TRBV7-8 to TRBJ1-3; 7 positions agree with TRBD1. The CDR3 runs to 15 residues. V lost 5 bases to trimming and J lost 0 bases; unmatched junction nucleotides: 4. Germline V gene data show CDR1 as SGHVS and CDR2 as FQNEAQ.

This chain links TRBV4-1 with TRBJ1-2; possible D gene TRBD1, 5 bases. Trimming removed 4 bases at V and 4 bases at J, with 13 bases between. This CDR3 contains 14 residues. Germline V gives CDR1 MGHRA, CDR2 YSYEKL. Here the CDR3 reads CASSLGPGGYGYTF. The DNA of the CDR3 is TGCGCCAGCAGCCTGGGACCTGGGGGCTATGGCTACACCTTC.

The chain recombines TRBV9 with TRBJ1-2; unclear D gene. V was cut by 5 bases and J by 1 base, with 12 bases left in between. Looked up from germline, CDR1 is SGDLS and CDR2 is YYNGEE. This CDR3 has 14 amino acids. DNA of the CDR3: TGTGCCAGCAGGGAGCCCCAGGTTAACTATGGCTACACCTTC. Translating gives CASREPQVNYGYTF.

The CDR3 is CASSQGSRRGGGETQYF. The CDR3 bases are TGTGCCAGCAGCCAAGGCAGCCGGCGAGGAGGGGGAGAGACCCAGTACTTC. The chain joins TRBV4-2 to TRBJ2-5, with D perhaps TRBD1 or TRBD2 (6 bases each). The CDR3 extends over 17 amino acids. V was cut by 1 base and J by 4 bases, with 19 bases left in between. From germline, CDR1 is LGHNA and CDR2 YNFKEQ.

The chain links TRBV25-1 to TRBJ2-2, with no clear D. The CDR3 loop spans 14 amino acids. Germline-derived CDR1 and CDR2 are MGHDK and SYGVNS. The V end lost 7 bases, the J end lost 1 base, and 10 bases lay between the germline ends. CDR3 DNA sequence: TGTGCCAGCACCCCGACCGGGAACACCGGGGAGCTGTTTTTT. Amino acids: CASTPTGNTGELFF.

This clonotype was detected a few times. The chain has TRBV20-1 and TRBJ2-3; 9 bases are a match to TRBD2. V shed 6 bases and J 7 bases; nucleotides not matched to a gene: 8. Per germline, CDR1 DFQATT and CDR2 SNEGSKA (reference sequence). The CDR3 covers 13 residues. CDR3 DNA: TGCAGTGCCCCTATCCCTAGCGGGAATACGCAGTATTTT. This gives the protein CSAPIPSGNTQYF.

This clonotype showed up just a few times. This chain joins TRBV7-6 and TRBJ2-2; 7 nucleotides line up with TRBD1. Per the germline V gene, CDR1 is SGHVS and CDR2 is FNYEAQ. The CDR3 has 17 amino acids. V dropped 2 bases and J dropped 4; count of bases not matched to a gene: 10. The CDR3 coding sequence is TGTGCCAGCAGCTTAAAGGAAGAGACAGGGATCACCGGGGAGCTGTTTTTT. Protein sequence: CASSLKEETGITGELFF.